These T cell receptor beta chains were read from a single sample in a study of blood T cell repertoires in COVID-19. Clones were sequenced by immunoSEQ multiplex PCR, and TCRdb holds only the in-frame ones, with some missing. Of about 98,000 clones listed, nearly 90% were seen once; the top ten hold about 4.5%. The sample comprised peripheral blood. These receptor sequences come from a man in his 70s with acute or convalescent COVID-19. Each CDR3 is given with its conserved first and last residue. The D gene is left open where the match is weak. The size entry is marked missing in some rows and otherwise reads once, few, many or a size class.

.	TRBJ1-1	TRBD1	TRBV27	CASSLTGTEAFF	TGTGCCAGCAGTTTGACAGGGACTGAAGCTTTCTTT
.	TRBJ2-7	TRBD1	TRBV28	CASSLTGSRYEQYF	TGTGCCAGCAGTTTGACAGGGAGTCGCTACGAGCAGTACTTC
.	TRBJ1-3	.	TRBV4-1	CASRRPGTLQGSGNTIYF	TGCGCCAGCCGCCGGCCGGGGACCTTACAGGGCTCTGGAAACACCATATATTTT
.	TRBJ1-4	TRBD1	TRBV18	CASSPLQGDKKLFF	TGTGCCAGCTCACCGTTACAGGGGGACAAAAAACTGTTTTTT
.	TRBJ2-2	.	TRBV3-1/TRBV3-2	CASSQVGSGNTGELFF	TGTGCCAGCAGCCAAGTCGGTAGCGGGAACACCGGGGAGCTGTTTTTT
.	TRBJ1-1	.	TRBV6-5	CASLTNTEAFF	TGTGCCAGCCTTACTAACACTGAAGCTTTCTTT
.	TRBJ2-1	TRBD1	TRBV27	CASSPGTGKLSSYNEQFF	TGTGCCAGCAGCCCCGGGACAGGGAAACTTTCCTCCTACAATGAGCAGTTCTTC
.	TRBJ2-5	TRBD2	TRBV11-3	CASSRGLAGMYQETQYF	TGTGCCAGCAGCCGGGGACTAGCGGGGATGTACCAAGAGACCCAGTACTTC
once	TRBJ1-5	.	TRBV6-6	CASSPTGPNQPQHF	TGTGCCAGCAGCCCGACAGGACCTAATCAGCCCCAGCATTTT
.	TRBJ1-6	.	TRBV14	CASSQDRGALGSPLHF	TGTGCCAGCAGCCAAGACAGGGGTGCTCTTGGTTCACCCCTCCACTTT
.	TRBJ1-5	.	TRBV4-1	CASSLTRSETNQPQHF	TGCGCCAGCAGCCTCACTAGATCCGAGACTAATCAGCCCCAGCATTTT
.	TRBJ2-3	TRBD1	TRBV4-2	CASSQQDRGPTGGTDTQYF	TGTGCCAGCAGCCAACAGGATCGGGGGCCCACAGGGGGGACAGATACGCAGTATTTT
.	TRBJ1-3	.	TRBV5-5	CASSLAIGRGTGNTIYF	TGTGCCAGCAGCTTGGCTATAGGCAGGGGAACTGGAAACACCATATATTTT
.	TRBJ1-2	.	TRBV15	CATQTGGGYTF	TGTGCCACACAAACAGGTGGTGGCTACACCTTC
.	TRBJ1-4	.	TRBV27	CASSLQGNNEKLFF	TGTGCCAGCAGTTTACAGGGGAATAATGAAAAACTGTTTTTT
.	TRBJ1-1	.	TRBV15	CATSRDAGNTEAFF	TGTGCCACCAGCAGAGATGCGGGGAACACTGAAGCTTTCTTT
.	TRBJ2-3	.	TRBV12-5	CASGPDGGTDTQYF	TGTGCTAGTGGTCCTGACGGAGGCACAGATACGCAGTATTTT
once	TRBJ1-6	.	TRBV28	CASWGRANYNSPLHF	TGTGCCAGCTGGGGCAGGGCAAACTATAATTCACCCCTCCACTTT
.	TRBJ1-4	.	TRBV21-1	CASSKVPGGEEKLFF	TGTGCCAGCAGCAAAGTACCAGGTGGGGAGGAAAAACTGTTTTTT
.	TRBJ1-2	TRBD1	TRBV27	CASSLSTGGYYGYTF	TGTGCCAGCAGTTTATCGACAGGGGGCTACTATGGCTACACCTTC
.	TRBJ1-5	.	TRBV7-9	CASSVTGNQPQHF	TGTGCCAGCAGCGTTACAGGGAATCAGCCCCAGCATTTT
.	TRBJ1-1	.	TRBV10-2	CASSGEAGTEAFF	TGCGCCAGCAGTGGGGAGGCGGGCACTGAAGCTTTCTTT
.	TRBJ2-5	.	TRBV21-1	CASSKRAGRREETQYF	TGTGCCAGCAGCAAAAGGGCGGGCAGGCGGGAGGAGACCCAGTACTTC
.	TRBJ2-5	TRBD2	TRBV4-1	CASSLAGGLGAQETQYF	TGCGCCAGCAGCCTGGCGGGGGGCCTGGGGGCACAAGAGACCCAGTACTTC
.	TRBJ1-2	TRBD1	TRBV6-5	CASNFRQGAYGYTF	TGTGCCAGCAACTTCAGACAGGGTGCCTATGGCTACACCTTC
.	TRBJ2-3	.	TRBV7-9	CASSRSGSTDTQYF	TGTGCCAGCAGCCGTTCGGGTAGCACAGATACGCAGTATTTT
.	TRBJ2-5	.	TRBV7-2	CASSFPGTMPETQYF	TGTGCCAGCAGCTTTCCGGGTACTATGCCAGAGACCCAGTACTTC
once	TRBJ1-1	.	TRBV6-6	CASRRQEAFF	TGTGCCAGCAGACGACAGGAAGCTTTCTTT
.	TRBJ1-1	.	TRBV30	CACIWAEGNTEAFF	TGTGCCTGCATCTGGGCGGAGGGGAACACTGAAGCTTTCTTT
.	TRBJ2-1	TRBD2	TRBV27	CASQLAGGKNEQFF	TGTGCCAGCCAGCTAGCGGGGGGGAAGAATGAGCAGTTCTTC
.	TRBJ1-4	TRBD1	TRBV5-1	CASSLTGGNEKLFF	TGCGCCAGCAGCTTGACAGGGGGGAATGAAAAACTGTTTTTT
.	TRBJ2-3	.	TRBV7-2	CASRGSGTDTQYF	TGTGCCAGCCGCGGTAGCGGCACAGATACGCAGTATTTT
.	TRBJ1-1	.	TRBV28	CASSPYGGKAEAFF	TGTGCCAGCAGCCCTTACGGGGGAAAGGCTGAAGCTTTCTTT
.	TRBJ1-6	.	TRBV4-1	CASSQEGGNSPLHF	TGCGCCAGCAGCCAAGAAGGGGGAAATTCACCCCTCCACTTT
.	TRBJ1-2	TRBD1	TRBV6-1	CASSEHRTGSDYGYTF	TGTGCCAGCAGTGAGCATAGGACAGGGTCTGACTATGGCTACACCTTC
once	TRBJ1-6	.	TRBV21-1	CASSREWRDRDDSPLHF	TGTGCCAGCAGCAGAGAGTGGCGGGACAGGGATGACTCACCCCTCCACTTT
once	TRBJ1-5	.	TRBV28	CASSPRRDQPQHF	TGTGCCAGCAGTCCCAGGCGCGATCAGCCCCAGCATTTT
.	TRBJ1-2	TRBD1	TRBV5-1	CASSLDRGYGYTF	TGCGCCAGCAGCTTGGACAGGGGCTATGGCTACACCTTC
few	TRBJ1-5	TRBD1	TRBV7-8	CASSPRTGTVGQPQHF	TGTGCCAGCAGCCCCCGAACCGGGACAGTGGGGCAGCCCCAGCATTTT
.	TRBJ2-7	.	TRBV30	CAWSVAPTQPYEQYF	TGTGCCTGGAGTGTAGCCCCCACTCAACCCTACGAGCAGTACTTC
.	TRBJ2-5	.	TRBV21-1	CASSKALFSRGSQETQYF	TGTGCCAGCAGCAAAGCGCTTTTTTCGCGGGGGTCACAAGAGACCCAGTACTTC
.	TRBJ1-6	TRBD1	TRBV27	CASSGTGVLPLHF	TGTGCCAGCAGTGGGACAGGGGTCCTACCCCTCCACTTT
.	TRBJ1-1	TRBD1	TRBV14	CASSPRGQGLNTEAFF	TGTGCCAGCAGCCCCCGGGGACAGGGGTTGAACACTGAAGCTTTCTTT
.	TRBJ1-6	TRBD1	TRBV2	CASRGTGDSYNSPLHF	TGTGCCAGCAGGGGGACAGGGGATTCCTATAATTCACCCCTCCACTTT
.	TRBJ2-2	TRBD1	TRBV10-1	CASSPWQGAAGELFF	TGCGCCAGCAGTCCTTGGCAGGGGGCCGCCGGGGAGCTGTTTTTT
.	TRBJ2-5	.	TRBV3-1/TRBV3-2	CASSQDRGNGGETQYF	TGTGCCAGCAGCCAAGATAGGGGTAACGGGGGAGAGACCCAGTACTTC
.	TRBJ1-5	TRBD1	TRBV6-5	CASSSGGGSNQPQHF	TGTGCCAGCAGTTCAGGGGGAGGAAGCAATCAGCCCCAGCATTTT
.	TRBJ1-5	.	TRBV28	CASSFADRSNQPQHF	TGTGCCAGCAGTTTTGCAGACAGGAGCAATCAGCCCCAGCATTTT